The T cell receptor (beta chain) under discussion was sequenced for a study of blood T cell repertoires in COVID-19. Clones were read by immunoSEQ multiplex PCR, and TCRdb kept only the in-frame ones, dropping some. The sample consists of about 250,000 clones, approximately 85% of them appearing once. V lost 4 bases, J lost 1 base, and 10 bases lay in between. Germline assignment: CDR1 LGHNA and CDR2 YNFKEQ. The CDR3 is 14 residues long. This clonotype was sampled from a man over 45 with active or convalescent COVID-19. The gene calls are TRBV4-2 and TRBJ2-5, with a possible D match to TRBD2 (5 bases). The sequencing input was peripheral blood. The CDR3, as DNA: TGTGCCAGCAGCCTAGAGAGCGGCCAAGAGACCCAGTACTTC. It translates to CASSLESGQETQYF.